A selection of T cell receptor beta chains follows, all from one sample in a study of cytomegalovirus exposure and HLA in healthy donors. Method: immunoSEQ multiplex PCR; TCRdb's copy keeps in-frame clones and lacks some. The sample carries 150,000 to 200,000 clones, 60% to 80% recorded once. Material for sequencing was PBMCs. The source is a woman aged 45-59 years in good health and CMV-seropositive. Each CDR3 is given with its conserved first and last residue. D genes are given only for firm matches. Size is stated for part of the rows, as once, few or many counts, or as a class when the clone is expanded.

clone size: few
V gene: TRBV6-1
J gene: TRBJ1-5
D gene: TRBD1
CDR3 DNA: TGTGCCAGCAGTGGGGGACAGGGATGGAATCAGCCCCAGCATTTT
CDR3 protein: CASSGGQGWNQPQHF

clone size: .
V gene: TRBV9
J gene: TRBJ1-5
D gene: .
CDR3 DNA: TGTGCCAGCAGCGTAGGGGTCAGGGATCAGCCCCAGCATTTT
CDR3 protein: CASSVGVRDQPQHF

clone size: .
V gene: TRBV7-2
J gene: TRBJ2-3
D gene: TRBD1
CDR3 DNA: TGTGCCAGCAGCCTCCAACAGGGGGCGGCAGATACGCAGTATTTT
CDR3 protein: CASSLQQGAADTQYF

clone size: .
V gene: TRBV29-1
J gene: TRBJ2-3
D gene: TRBD2
CDR3 DNA: TGCAGCGTTGAAGGGCGGGGGGCTGGGACAGATACGCAGTATTTT
CDR3 protein: CSVEGRGAGTDTQYF

clone size: .
V gene: TRBV6-1
J gene: TRBJ1-5
D gene: TRBD1
CDR3 DNA: TGTGCCAGCAGTTTGACAGGGAACAATCAGCCCCAGCATTTT
CDR3 protein: CASSLTGNNQPQHF

clone size: .
V gene: TRBV28
J gene: TRBJ2-3
D gene: TRBD2
CDR3 DNA: TGTGCCACCCGAGTGGGAGGGCCAGATACGCAGTATTTT
CDR3 protein: CATRVGGPDTQYF

clone size: .
V gene: TRBV6-6
J gene: TRBJ2-5
D gene: TRBD1
CDR3 DNA: TGTGCCAGCAGCCCAGGGGACAGGAGGGAGACCCAGTACTTC
CDR3 protein: CASSPGDRRETQYF

clone size: once
V gene: TRBV7-8
J gene: TRBJ2-2
D gene: .
CDR3 DNA: TGTGCCAGCAGCTTATTAAGGACATTGCAAACCGGGGAGCTGTTTTTT
CDR3 protein: CASSLLRTLQTGELFF

clone size: .
V gene: TRBV10-3
J gene: TRBJ1-1
D gene: .
CDR3 DNA: TGTGCCATCAGTGGAGAGGGATCGGGCACTGAAGCTTTCTTT
CDR3 protein: CAISGEGSGTEAFF

clone size: .
V gene: TRBV19
J gene: TRBJ1-2
D gene: .
CDR3 DNA: TGTGCCAGTATAAATGACGGGAGCTATGGCTACACCTTC
CDR3 protein: CASINDGSYGYTF